A single sample is the source of the 14 T cell receptor beta chains below, sequenced in a study of cytomegalovirus exposure and HLA in healthy donors. Amplification used 60 Vbeta primers and 13 Jbeta primers. Only in-frame clones appear in the TCRdb table, and some are missing; sequencing was by immunoSEQ multiplex PCR. This specimen shows about 90,000 clones; the ten leading clones hold about 3.4%. The sample was PBMCs. Every receptor here comes from a woman under 40 in good health and CMV-seronegative.

The chain combines TRBV6-6 with TRBJ2-7, with 9 bases matching TRBD1. V dropped 6 bases and J dropped 2; count of bases not matched to a gene: 11. The CDR3 has 16 residues. The germline CDR1 and CDR2 sequences are MNHNY and SVGAGI (reference sequence). CDR3 sequence: CASRATGGLRAYEQYF. The CDR3 coding sequence is TGTGCCAGCAGGGCGACAGGGGGGCTTAGAGCCTACGAGCAGTACTTC.

J is TRBJ2-1 and V is TRBV6-1, with 7 bases aligning to TRBD1. Germline-derived CDR1 and CDR2 are MNHNS and SASEGT. The CDR3 loop spans 15 amino acids. The ends lost 7 bases at V and 0 bases at J; junction bases unmatched: 6. CDR3 DNA sequence: TGTGCCAGCAAATTGGACAGGAGCTCCTACAATGAGCAGTTCTTC. Encoded protein: CASKLDRSSYNEQFF.

The CDR3 sequence is CASTQQAFNEKLFF. Written as DNA, the CDR3 is TGTGCCAGCACCCAACAGGCGTTTAATGAAAAACTGTTTTTT. The chain is built from TRBV28 and TRBJ1-4; perhaps TRBD1 as D (5 bases). Germline V CDR1 and CDR2: MDHEN, SYDVKM. V was trimmed by 7 bases and J by 4 bases, leaving 13 bases between them. The CDR3 is 14 residues long.

This rearrangement joins TRBV6-5 to TRBJ2-5, with D possibly being TRBD1 (5 bases). V lost 4 bases and J lost 4, with 10 bases in between. CDR3 length equals 13 residues. Germline values: CDR1 MNHEY, CDR2 SVGAGI. CDR3 bases: TGTGCCAGCAGTTGGGGCCTTCGAGAGACCCAGTACTTC. Translating it yields CASSWGLRETQYF.

This chain uses TRBV15 with TRBJ1-4, with unresolved D. CDR1 is LNHNV and CDR2 is YYDKDF in the germline V gene (reference sequence). This CDR3 contains 12 residues. The germline V and J ends were trimmed by 5 bases and 8 bases, with 9 bases remaining between them. Here the CDR3 DNA reads TGTGCCACCAGCGTAGCGACGGAAAAACTGTTTTTT. Translated, it gives CATSVATEKLFF. Based on the CDR3 plus reference TRBV15 and TRBJ1-4, the full variable domain is DAMVIQNPRYQVTQFGKPVTLSCSQTLNHNVMYWYQQKSSQAPKLLFHYYDKDFNNEADTPDNFQSRRPNTSFCFLDIRSPGLGDTAMYLCATSVATEKLFFGSGTQLSVL.

The genes are TRBV14 and TRBJ1-3; D gene ambiguous. Germline values: CDR1 SGHDN, CDR2 FVKESK. This CDR3 contains 15 residues. V dropped 1 base and J dropped 2 bases, with 9 bases sitting between them. CDR3 nucleotides: TGTGCCAGCAGCCAAGGATTGGCTCCTGGAAACACCATATATTTT. It is translated as CASSQGLAPGNTIYF.

The gene calls are TRBV7-3 and TRBJ2-1; TRBD2 aligns across 12 bases. Unmatched junction bases numbered 9, after V lost 1 base and J lost 8 bases. The CDR3 is 17 amino acids. The germline gives CDR1 SGHTA, CDR2 FQGTGA. The CDR3 sequence: CASSLMPPSGGGYEQFF. The CDR3 DNA reads as TGTGCCAGCAGCTTAATGCCGCCTAGCGGGGGGGGGTATGAGCAGTTCTTC.

CDR3 region: CASSLDTGEQYF. In DNA, the CDR3 is TGTGCCAGCAGCCTTGACACGGGGGAGCAGTACTTC. The V gene is TRBV28, the J gene TRBJ2-5, with D possibly being TRBD2 (6 bases). The CDR3 is made up of 12 amino acids. Looked up from germline, CDR1 is MDHEN and CDR2 is SYDVKM. The V end lost 6 bases, the J end lost 11 bases, and 16 bases lay between the germline ends. The whole variable domain, filled in from reference TRBV28 and TRBJ2-5, reads DVKVTQSSRYLVKRTGEKVFLECVQDMDHENMFWYRQDPGLGLRLIYFSYDVKMKEKGDIPEGYSVSREKKERFSLILESASTNQTSMYLCASSLDTGEQYFGPGTRLLVL.

The chain is built from TRBV6-6 and TRBJ1-6; D perhaps matches TRBD1 (6 bases). Germline loops: CDR1 MNHNY, CDR2 SVGAGI (reference sequence). The germline V and J ends were trimmed by 3 bases and 9 bases, with 12 bases remaining between them. This CDR3 is built from 14 residues. CDR3 nucleotide sequence: TGTGCCAGCAGTTATAGGGACATCAGTTCACCCCTCCACTTT. Amino acids: CASSYRDISSPLHF.

This rearrangement joins TRBV6-5 to TRBJ2-7, with 7 bases fitting TRBD1. After removal of 11 bases from V and 2 bases from J, the junction contained 3 bases not matched to a gene. The CDR3 totals 11 residues. CDR1 is MNHEY, CDR2 SVGAGI, per germline. CDR3 in amino acids: CAVGTAYEQYF. The CDR3 bases are TGTGCCGTAGGGACAGCCTACGAGCAGTACTTC.

The chain is built from TRBV4-1 and TRBJ2-5; D might be TRBD1 (5 bases). The end of the DNA fits TRBJ2-7 better, so the J call may be wrong. CDR3 size: 17 residues. Looked up from germline, CDR1 is MGHRA and CDR2 is YSYEKL. The CDR3 DNA reads as TGCGCCAGCAGCCTCCAAGTCTCGCAGGGTCGGTCCTACGAGCAGTACTTC. Translating it yields CASSLQVSQGRSYEQYF.

The chain has TRBV28 and TRBJ2-2; 7 nucleotides line up with TRBD1. CDR1 and CDR2 from the germline V gene are MDHEN and SYDVKM. This CDR3 has 15 amino acids. The trim removed 5 bases at V and 3 bases at J, leaving 6 bases unmatched. In nucleotides, the CDR3 is TGTGCCAGCAGTCCCGGGGACAGCGACACCGGGGAGCTGTTTTTT. Encoded protein: CASSPGDSDTGELFF.

The genes are TRBV6-5 and TRBJ2-3; D is perhaps TRBD2 (5 bases). V dropped 5 bases and J dropped 1 base, with 10 bases sitting between them. Germline values: CDR1 MNHEY, CDR2 SVGAGI. This CDR3 is 14 amino acids long. For the CDR3, the DNA is TGTGCCAGCAGTGAAGGAGGCCGCACAGATACGCAGTATTTT. This sequence encodes CASSEGGRTDTQYF.

This sequence joins TRBV5-5 and TRBJ1-5; 9 nucleotides agree with TRBD1. The germline gives CDR1 SGHKS, CDR2 YYEKEE (reference sequence). Losses at the gene ends were 3 bases for V and 2 bases for J; bases not matched to a gene: 3. The CDR3 is 15 amino acids. The CDR3 DNA follows: TGTGCCAGCAGCTCGACAGGGGGTGGCAATCAGCCCCAGCATTTT. It translates to CASSSTGGGNQPQHF.